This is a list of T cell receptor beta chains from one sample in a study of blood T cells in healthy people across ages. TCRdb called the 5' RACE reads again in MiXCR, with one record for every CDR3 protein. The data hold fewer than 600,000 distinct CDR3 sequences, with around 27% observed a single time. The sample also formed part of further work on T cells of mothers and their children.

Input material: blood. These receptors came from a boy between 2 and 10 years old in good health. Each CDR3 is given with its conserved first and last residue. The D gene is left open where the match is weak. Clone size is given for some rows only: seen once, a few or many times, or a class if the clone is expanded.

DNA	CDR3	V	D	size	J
TGTGCCAGCAGTTACTCGTTCCCGCAGGGCGAATCTAACTATGGCTACACCTTC	CASSYSFPQGESNYGYTF	TRBV6-5	-	few	TRBJ1-2
TGCGCCAGCAGTGAGCCTTGGACTAGCGGGAAGTACAATGAGCAGTTCTTC	CASSEPWTSGKYNEQFF	TRBV10-2	TRBD2	few	TRBJ2-1
TGTGCCAGCAGCCTTCTAGCGGGAGTTGGCACCGGGGAGCTGTTTTTT	CASSLLAGVGTGELFF	TRBV3-1	TRBD2	few	TRBJ2-2
TGCAGTGCTACCGGACTAGCGTATCACAATGAGCAGTTCTTC	CSATGLAYHNEQFF	TRBV20-1	TRBD2	few	TRBJ2-1
TGTGCCAGCGCACAGCCGGGGGGGAGGAACACTGAAGCTTTCTTT	CASAQPGGRNTEAFF	TRBV7-9	-	-	TRBJ1-1
TGTGCCAGCAAGGGATTTAAGGGGGCAGACTCCTACGAGCAGTACTTC	CASKGFKGADSYEQYF	TRBV27	TRBD1	few	TRBJ2-7
TGTGCCAGCAGCGGGACTAGCGGGGGCCCCCGCGAGTCCCAGTACTTC	CASSGTSGGPRESQYF	TRBV9	TRBD2	few	TRBJ2-5
TGTGCCAGTAGTATGCGGGGGGCGGAGACCCAGTACTTC	CASSMRGAETQYF	TRBV19	TRBD2	-	TRBJ2-5
TGTGCCAGCAGCCCTCCCTCCAGTCCCTACGAGCAGTACTTC	CASSPPSSPYEQYF	TRBV7-8	-	few	TRBJ2-7
TGCAGTGCCCCCATGGCAGGGGCCGAGACACCGACCTACGAGCAGTACTTC	CSAPMAGAETPTYEQYF	TRBV20-1	-	-	TRBJ2-7
TGTGCCAGCAGCTCGATGACAGGGTCCACCGGGGAGCTGTTTTTT	CASSSMTGSTGELFF	TRBV7-9	TRBD1	few	TRBJ2-2
TGCAGCGTTGTCGGAAGGGCAGGCTCCTACAATGAGCAGTTCTTC	CSVVGRAGSYNEQFF	TRBV29-1	-	-	TRBJ2-1
TGTGCCAGTAGTATTGGACAGGGGACAGATACGCAGTATTTT	CASSIGQGTDTQYF	TRBV19	TRBD1	-	TRBJ2-3
TGTGCCAGCAGCTCGTGGGCGGGGGAGGCCTACAATGAGCAGTTCTTC	CASSSWAGEAYNEQFF	TRBV7-9	TRBD2	-	TRBJ2-1
TGCAGTGCTAGAGATCTGCGATCGACGGGGCGGGTTGAGGGCTACACCTTC	CSARDLRSTGRVEGYTF	TRBV20-1	-	-	TRBJ1-2
TGTGCCAGCAGTTACTCGAATACAGGGTCCCCGAAAGGCACTGAAGCTTTCTTT	CASSYSNTGSPKGTEAFF	TRBV6-5	-	few	TRBJ1-1
TGTGCCAGCAGACCTACAGGGACAGGCCAAGAGACCCAGTACTTC	CASRPTGTGQETQYF	TRBV7-8	TRBD1	-	TRBJ2-5
TGCGCCAGCGGCGGGGGCGAGACCCAGTACTTC	CASGGGETQYF	TRBV4-1	-	-	TRBJ2-5
TGCGCCAGCAGTTTCAGACAGGGGGCGAACAATGAGCAGTTCTTC	CASSFRQGANNEQFF	TRBV4-1	TRBD1	few	TRBJ2-1
TGTGCCAGCAGCTTTGGGCCGACTAGCGGGTTCTCCTACGAGCAGTACTTC	CASSFGPTSGFSYEQYF	TRBV7-9	TRBD2	few	TRBJ2-7
TGTGCCAGCAGCGCCCCGGGGATATCTGAAGCTTTCTTT	CASSAPGISEAFF	TRBV5-5	-	few	TRBJ1-1
TGTGCCAGCAGCTTCTGGGACGGAAACTACGAGCAGTACTTC	CASSFWDGNYEQYF	TRBV5-4	-	-	TRBJ2-7
TGCGCCAGCAGCCAAGAGATAGGGGGGAGTCAGTTCTTC	CASSQEIGGSQFF	TRBV4-3	-	-	TRBJ2-1
TGTGCCAGCAGCGTAGCCCCGGACAGCCCAGAGACCCAGTACTTC	CASSVAPDSPETQYF	TRBV9	-	few	TRBJ2-5
TGTGCCAGCAGTTATAGGGGACTAGCGGGAGCTTATTACGAGCAGTACTTC	CASSYRGLAGAYYEQYF	TRBV27	TRBD2	few	TRBJ2-7
TGTGCCAATGGGAGGGACGGTACAACTAATGAAAAACTGTTTTTT	CANGRDGTTNEKLFF	TRBV2	-	few	TRBJ1-4
TGTGCCAGCAGCTCCCCTCCCCTCCTGCGGGGCACCGGGGAGCTGTTTTTT	CASSSPPLLRGTGELFF	TRBV7-9	-	-	TRBJ2-2
TGTGCCAGCAGGAGGGCGCATTGGGACACTGAAGCTTTCTTT	CASRRAHWDTEAFF	TRBV6-5	-	-	TRBJ1-1
TGCGCCAGCAGCTCCGGGAGACAGGGTGGCGATGAGCAGTTCTTC	CASSSGRQGGDEQFF	TRBV5-1	-	few	TRBJ2-1
TGTGCCAGCAGCCACCCCTCCGGGACAGGGGATGAAAAACTGTTTTTT	CASSHPSGTGDEKLFF	TRBV3-1	TRBD1	-	TRBJ1-4
TGTGCCAGCTCACCAGGGGGCCAGGGTGGAGTCTACGAGCAGTACTTC	CASSPGGQGGVYEQYF	TRBV18	-	-	TRBJ2-7
TGTGCCAGCAGTCGTTCGCGAAACTATGGCTACACCTTC	CASSRSRNYGYTF	TRBV12-3/TRBV12-4	-	-	TRBJ1-2
TGTGCCAGCAGCTTAGGTCGACTAGCGGGGAACTACAATGAGCAGTTCTTC	CASSLGRLAGNYNEQFF	TRBV7-8	TRBD2	few	TRBJ2-1
TGTGCCAGCAGCGTAGGCTACGGGCGCAATGAGCAGTTCTTC	CASSVGYGRNEQFF	TRBV9	-	-	TRBJ2-1
TGCGCCAGCAGCGGGGCCACTAGAGCCGAGCAGTACTTC	CASSGATRAEQYF	TRBV5-1	-	-	TRBJ2-7
TGTGCCAGCAGTTACACTACCCACAATGAGCAGTTCTTC	CASSYTTHNEQFF	TRBV6-6	-	-	TRBJ2-1
TGCGCCAGCAGCCAAGATCCCTCGGAGCGGGACTTCTCCTACGAGCAGTACTTC	CASSQDPSERDFSYEQYF	TRBV4-1	TRBD2	-	TRBJ2-7
TGTGCCAGCAGCCAAGATCTGGAGACAGCAAATCTCGATGAGCAGTTCTTC	CASSQDLETANLDEQFF	TRBV3-1	-	-	TRBJ2-1
TGTGCCAGCAGCTTCGGACTAGCGGGAGGGCCTAAGCCCTACGAGCAGTACTTC	CASSFGLAGGPKPYEQYF	TRBV14	TRBD2	-	TRBJ2-7
TGTGCCTGCACCCCGGGACAGGGGCATGAAAAACTGTTTTTT	CACTPGQGHEKLFF	TRBV6-6	TRBD1	many	TRBJ1-4
TGTGCCACCAGTGATTCGGTTGGGGACATTCAGTACTTC	CATSDSVGDIQYF	TRBV24-1	-	-	TRBJ2-4
TGTGCCAGCAGCCGGGCCCCCAATCAGCCCCAGCATTTT	CASSRAPNQPQHF	TRBV3-1	-	-	TRBJ1-5
TGTGCCAGCAGCCAGGGACCCGCCTACGAGCAGTACTTC	CASSQGPAYEQYF	TRBV3-1	-	few	TRBJ2-7
TGTGCCAGCAACTCACTCACCGGGGGGAGGAATTCACCCCTCCACTTT	CASNSLTGGRNSPLHF	TRBV27	-	-	TRBJ1-6
TGTGCCAGCAGTGATATCGAGCGGGACTACGCGGAGCAGTTCTTC	CASSDIERDYAEQFF	TRBV25-1	TRBD2	few	TRBJ2-1
TGCAGCGTCCTTCACCAGCGCTACTACAATGAGCAGTTCTTC	CSVLHQRYYNEQFF	TRBV29-1	-	-	TRBJ2-1
TGCGCCAGCAGCTCTCTTACTAGCGGGAGCTCCTACGAGCAGTGCTTC	CASSSLTSGSSYEQCF	TRBV5-1	TRBD2	-	TRBJ2-7
TGTGCCAGCAAGGAGACTAGCGAGTGGGGAGAGACCCAGTACTTC	CASKETSEWGETQYF	TRBV6-1	TRBD2	few	TRBJ2-5
TGTGCCAGCAGTTACGCGGGGACGGAAGATGAAAAACTGTTTTTT	CASSYAGTEDEKLFF	TRBV6-5	-	-	TRBJ1-4
TGTGCCAGTAGTATAGCGGGGATGGATGAGCAGTTCTTC	CASSIAGMDEQFF	TRBV19	-	-	TRBJ2-1
TGCGCCAGCACCCTTAGCGCCCATGAGCAGTTCTTC	CASTLSAHEQFF	TRBV5-1	-	-	TRBJ2-1